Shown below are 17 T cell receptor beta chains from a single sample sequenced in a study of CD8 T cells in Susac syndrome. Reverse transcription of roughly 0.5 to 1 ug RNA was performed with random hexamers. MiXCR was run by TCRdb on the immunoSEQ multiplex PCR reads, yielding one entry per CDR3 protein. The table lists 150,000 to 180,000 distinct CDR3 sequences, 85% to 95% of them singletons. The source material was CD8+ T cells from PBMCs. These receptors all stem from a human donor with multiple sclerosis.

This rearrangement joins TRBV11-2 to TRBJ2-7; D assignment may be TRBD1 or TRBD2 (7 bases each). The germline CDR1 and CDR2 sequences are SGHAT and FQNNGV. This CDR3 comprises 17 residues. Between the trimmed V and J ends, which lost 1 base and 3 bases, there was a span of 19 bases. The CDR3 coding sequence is TGTGCCAGCAGCTTAGGCCCGCAGGGGGGGGTTGGCTACGAGCAGTACTTC. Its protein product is CASSLGPQGGVGYEQYF.

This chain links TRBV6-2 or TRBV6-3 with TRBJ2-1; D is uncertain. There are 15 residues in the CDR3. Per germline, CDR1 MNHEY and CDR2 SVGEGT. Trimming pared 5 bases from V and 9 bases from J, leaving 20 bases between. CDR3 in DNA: TGTGCCAGCAGTCCCCCCAGCTATCTCACCAGTGAGCAGTTCTTC. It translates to CASSPPSYLTSEQFF.

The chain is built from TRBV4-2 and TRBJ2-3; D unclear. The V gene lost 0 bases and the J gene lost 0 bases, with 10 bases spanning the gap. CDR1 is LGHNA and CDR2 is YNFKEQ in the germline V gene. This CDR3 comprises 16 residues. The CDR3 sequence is CASSQDTRMSTDTQYF. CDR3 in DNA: TGTGCCAGCAGCCAAGATACGAGGATGAGCACAGATACGCAGTATTTT.

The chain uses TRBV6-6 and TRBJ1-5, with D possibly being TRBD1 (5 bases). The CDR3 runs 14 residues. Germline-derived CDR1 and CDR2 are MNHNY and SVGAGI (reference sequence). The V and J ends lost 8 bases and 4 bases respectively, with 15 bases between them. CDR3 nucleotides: TGTGCCAGCGGGGTCGGGGAGGGGAATCAGCCCCAGCATTTT. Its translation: CASGVGEGNQPQHF.

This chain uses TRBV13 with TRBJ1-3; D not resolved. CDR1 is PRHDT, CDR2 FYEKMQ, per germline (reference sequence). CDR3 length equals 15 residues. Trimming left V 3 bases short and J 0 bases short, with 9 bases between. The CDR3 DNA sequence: TGTGCCAGCAGCTTGTCAGAGAGCTCTGGAAACACCATATATTTT. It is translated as CASSLSESSGNTIYF. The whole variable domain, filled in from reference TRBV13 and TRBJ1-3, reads AAGVIQSPRHLIKEKRETATLKCYPIPRHDTVYWYQQGPGQDPQFLISFYEKMQSDKGSIPDRFSAQQFSDYHSELNMSSLELGDSALYFCASSLSESSGNTIYFGEGSWLTVV.

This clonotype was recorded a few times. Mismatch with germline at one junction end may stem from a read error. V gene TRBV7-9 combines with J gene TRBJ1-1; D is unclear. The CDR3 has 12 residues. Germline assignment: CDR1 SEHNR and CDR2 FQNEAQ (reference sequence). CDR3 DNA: TGTGCCAGCAGTTTAGGCAGCACTGAAGCTTTCTTT. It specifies CASSLGSTEAFF.

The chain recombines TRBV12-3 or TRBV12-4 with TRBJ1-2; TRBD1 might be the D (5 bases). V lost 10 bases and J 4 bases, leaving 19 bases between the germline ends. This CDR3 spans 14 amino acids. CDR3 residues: CATDGGEKPYGYTF. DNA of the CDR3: TGTGCCACCGATGGGGGGGAGAAACCCTATGGCTACACCTTC.

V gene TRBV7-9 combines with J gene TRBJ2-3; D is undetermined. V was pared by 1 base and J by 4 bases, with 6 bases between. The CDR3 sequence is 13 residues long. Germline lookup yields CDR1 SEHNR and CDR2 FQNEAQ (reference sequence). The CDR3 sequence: CASSLGTADTQYF. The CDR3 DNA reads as TGTGCCAGCAGCTTAGGCACGGCAGATACGCAGTATTTT. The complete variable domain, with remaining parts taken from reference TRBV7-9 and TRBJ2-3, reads DTGVSQNPRHKITKRGQNVTFRCDPISEHNRLYWYRQTLGQGPEFLTYFQNEAQLEKSRLLSDRFSAERPKGSFSTLEIQRTEQGDSAMYLCASSLGTADTQYFGPGTRLTVL.

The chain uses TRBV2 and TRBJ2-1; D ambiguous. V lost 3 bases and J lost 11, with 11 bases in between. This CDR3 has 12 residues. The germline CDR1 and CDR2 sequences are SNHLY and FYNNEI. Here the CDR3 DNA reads TGTGCCAGCAGTGATACAACAGATAAGCAGTTCTTC. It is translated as CASSDTTDKQFF.

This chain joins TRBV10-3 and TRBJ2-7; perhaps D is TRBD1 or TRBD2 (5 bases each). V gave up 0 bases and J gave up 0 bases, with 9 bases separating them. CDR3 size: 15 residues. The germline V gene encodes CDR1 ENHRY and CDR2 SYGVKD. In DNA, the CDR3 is TGTGCCATCAGTGAGTCGGGGGAAAACTCCTACGAGCAGTACTTC. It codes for CAISESGENSYEQYF.

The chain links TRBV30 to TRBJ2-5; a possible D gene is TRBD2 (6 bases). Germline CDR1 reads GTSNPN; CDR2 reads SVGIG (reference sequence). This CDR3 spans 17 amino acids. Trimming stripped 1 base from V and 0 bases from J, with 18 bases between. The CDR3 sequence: CAWSASPWGDNQETQYF. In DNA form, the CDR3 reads TGTGCCTGGAGTGCAAGCCCGTGGGGGGATAACCAAGAGACCCAGTACTTC.

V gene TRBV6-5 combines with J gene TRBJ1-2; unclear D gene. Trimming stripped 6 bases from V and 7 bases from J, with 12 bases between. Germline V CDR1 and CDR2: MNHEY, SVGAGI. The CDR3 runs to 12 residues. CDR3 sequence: CASRRTGSGYTF. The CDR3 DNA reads TGTGCCAGCAGGAGGACCGGGTCTGGCTACACCTTC.

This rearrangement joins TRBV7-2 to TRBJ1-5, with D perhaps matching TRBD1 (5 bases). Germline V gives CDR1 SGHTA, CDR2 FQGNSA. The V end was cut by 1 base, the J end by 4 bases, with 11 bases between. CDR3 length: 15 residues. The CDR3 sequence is CASSLGSGRNQPQHF. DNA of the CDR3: TGTGCCAGCAGCTTAGGGTCAGGGCGGAATCAGCCCCAGCATTTT.

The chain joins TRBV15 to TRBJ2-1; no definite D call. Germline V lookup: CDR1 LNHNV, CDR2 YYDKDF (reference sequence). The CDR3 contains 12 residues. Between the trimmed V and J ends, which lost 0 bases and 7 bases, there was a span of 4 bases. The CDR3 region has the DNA TGTGCCACCAGCAGAGAGCCAAATGAGCAGTTCTTC. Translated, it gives CATSREPNEQFF.

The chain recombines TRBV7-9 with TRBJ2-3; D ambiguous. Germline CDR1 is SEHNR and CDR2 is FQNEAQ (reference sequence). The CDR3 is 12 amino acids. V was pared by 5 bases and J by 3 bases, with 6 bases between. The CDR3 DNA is TGTGCCAGCAGCCGTGAGACAGATACGCAGTATTTT. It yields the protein CASSRETDTQYF.

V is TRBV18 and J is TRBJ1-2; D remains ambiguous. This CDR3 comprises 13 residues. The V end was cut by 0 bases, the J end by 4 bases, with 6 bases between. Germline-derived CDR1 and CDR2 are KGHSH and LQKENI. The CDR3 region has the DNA TGTGCCAGCTCACCACCGACCGGCTATGGCTACACCTTC. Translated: CASSPPTGYGYTF.

The CDR3 nucleotides are TGCAGTGCTGGGAAATCTCGACGATCTACTATAGGGCGGAGCTCCTACAATGAGCAGTTCTTC. Protein: CSAGKSRRSTIGRSSYNEQFF. The chain uses TRBV20-1 and TRBJ2-1; no definite D call. The CDR3 has 21 amino acids. V dropped 5 bases and J dropped 0 bases, with 32 bases sitting between them. Germline V lookup: CDR1 DFQATT, CDR2 SNEGSKA (reference sequence).